Shown below are 8 T cell receptor beta chains from a single sample sequenced in a study of blood T cell repertoires in COVID-19. Sequencing used immunoSEQ multiplex PCR; TCRdb keeps in-frame clones, though not all of them. This table holds over 350,000 clones, about nine tenths found once. Sequences were obtained from peripheral blood. The source is a woman aged 25-40 years with active or convalescent COVID-19.

This rearrangement joins TRBV4-2 to TRBJ1-2; the D gene is possibly TRBD1 (5 bases). V was trimmed by 3 bases and J by 1 base, leaving 15 bases between them. CDR3 length: 16 residues. CDR1 is LGHNA and CDR2 is YNFKEQ in the germline V gene. The CDR3 DNA is TGTGCCAGCAGCCATACGGACACCGACTTTAACTATGGCTACACCTTC. This encodes CASSHTDTDFNYGYTF.

This chain uses TRBV5-1 with TRBJ2-1; D may be TRBD2 (6 bases). The CDR3 extends over 16 amino acids. CDR1 is SGHRS, CDR2 YFSETQ, per germline. Trimming took off 4 bases at V and 8 bases at J, with 22 bases between the two ends. CDR3 sequence reads: CASSMPGGVNGHEQFF. The CDR3 nucleotides are TGCGCCAGCAGCATGCCCGGGGGAGTAAACGGCCATGAGCAGTTCTTC.

This clone was observed once. The CDR3 coding sequence is TGTGCCAGCAGCCAAGAAGGGACAGGGGGCACCGGGGAGCTGTTTTTT. Translating it yields CASSQEGTGGTGELFF. This chain links TRBV3-1 (or the pseudogene TRBV3-2) with TRBJ2-2, with 11 bases matching TRBD1. CDR3 length: 16 residues. The germline V gene encodes CDR1 LGHDT and CDR2 YNNKEL (reference sequence). Trimming at V came to 0 bases and at J to 4 bases, leaving 1 base not matched to a gene.

This chain connects TRBV6-5 to TRBJ2-1; TRBD2 might be the D (7 bases). The germline CDR1 and CDR2 sequences are MNHEY and SVGAGI. The CDR3 runs to 15 residues. V lost 6 bases, J lost 9 bases, and 21 bases lay in between. CDR3 bases: TGTGCCAGCAGACCGGGGGCTAGCGGATCGGGTGAGCAGTTCTTC. Translated: CASRPGASGSGEQFF.

This chain uses TRBV5-4 with TRBJ1-2; TRBD1 matches 8 bases. CDR3 size: 15 residues. V trimming: 4 bases; J trimming: 3 bases; junction bases outside the gene matches: 8. Germline-derived CDR1 and CDR2 are SGHNT and YYREEE (reference sequence). The CDR3 bases are TGTGCCAGCAGCCCTGAGGACAGGGAGTACTATGGCTACACCTTC. It specifies CASSPEDREYYGYTF.

This sequence joins TRBV7-7 and TRBJ2-5; D is ambiguous. The V end was cut by 0 bases, the J end by 3 bases, with 8 bases between. Germline CDR1 is SSHAT and CDR2 is FNYEAQ (reference sequence). CDR3 size: 14 residues. The CDR3 sequence: CASSLAVVEETQYF. The CDR3 nucleotides are TGTGCCAGCAGCTTAGCGGTGGTAGAAGAGACCCAGTACTTC.

V is TRBV12-3 or TRBV12-4 and J is TRBJ2-7, with TRBD2 as a possible D gene (5 bases). Trimming cost V 4 bases and J 4 bases, with 8 bases left between them. This CDR3 spans 12 amino acids. The CDR3 bases are TGTGCCAGCAGTTGGGGAGATTACGAGCAGTACTTC. It specifies CASSWGDYEQYF.

The chain joins TRBV19 to TRBJ1-5, with TRBD1 as a possible D gene (6 bases). The germline V and J ends were trimmed by 5 bases and 5 bases, with 13 bases remaining between them. The germline V gene has CDR1 LNHDA and CDR2 SQIVND (reference sequence). The CDR3 runs to 14 residues. The CDR3 nucleotides are TGTGCCAGTAGTCCCGACAGGAGAGATCAGCCCCAGCATTTT. This gives the protein CASSPDRRDQPQHF.